Described below is a single T cell receptor beta chain sequence and its context. This CDR3 spans 14 amino acids. CDR1 is MNHEY, CDR2 SMNVEV, per germline (reference sequence). V lost 3 bases to trimming and J lost 7 bases; unmatched junction nucleotides: 6. Study processing details: Amplification of reference gene primers provided the estimated nucleated cell counts. Measured with immunoSEQ multiplex PCR; TCRdb has only the in-frame clones, and not every one. V and J calls and clone size are those listed in that table; D and trimming were worked out from the DNA. Here the sample spans 250,000 to 300,000 clones, about 90% being singletons. The sample comes from a study of blood T cell repertoires in COVID-19. As for the study in general: Samples taken during acute and convalescent COVID-19 were collected in the United States, Italy and Spain.

The J gene is TRBJ1-5, the V gene TRBV27; 7 bases agree with TRBD1. The sequenced sample consisted of peripheral blood. This TCR was sampled from a woman in her forties or fifties who had recovered from COVID-19. The CDR3 DNA follows: TGTGCCAGCAGTTTGTTCAGGGGGGAGCAGCCCCAGCATTTT. It codes for CASSLFRGEQPQHF.